This T cell receptor (beta chain) was found in a study of OX40 agonist ivuxolimab in advanced cancers. General study results and limits: Clonal expansion in partial responders at 0.1-3.0 mg/kg ranked among the lowest. There were also nonresponders showing low normalized T-cell clonal expansion.

Generated by immunoSEQ multiplex PCR, the TCRdb table keeps only in-frame clones and is missing some. Of roughly 57,000 clones listed, around 84% are singletons. This clone was recorded a few times. Its matching antigen is unknown. V lost 4 bases, J lost 0 bases, and 9 bases lay in between. CDR3 length: 14 residues. Looked up from germline, CDR1 is MRHNA and CDR2 is SNTAGT. Sequenced material: CD4+ or CD8+ T cells sorted from blood, taken in a trial of the OX40 agonist ivuxolimab. The rearrangement uses TRBV6-4 and TRBJ1-1; D unresolved. The receptor was isolated from an adult with an advanced solid tumor such as melanoma, head and neck, liver or kidney cancer. The CDR3 here is CASSADGVNTEAFF. In DNA form, the CDR3 reads TGTGCCAGCAGTGCGGACGGAGTGAACACTGAAGCTTTCTTT.